One and the same sample provided the 19 T cell receptor beta chains below, sequenced in a study of blood T cell repertoires in COVID-19. TCRdb's copy holds only in-frame clones and misses some; the assay was immunoSEQ multiplex PCR. Of more than 250,000 clones listed, about 84% are singletons. The sequenced sample consisted of peripheral blood. These TCRs come from a woman between 50 and 59 years old with acute or convalescent COVID-19.

The chain carries TRBV5-1 and TRBJ2-1; TRBD1 aligns across 7 bases. There are 14 residues in the CDR3. Trimming at V came to 4 bases and at J to 7 bases, leaving 8 bases not matched to a gene. The germline V gene has CDR1 SGHRS and CDR2 YFSETQ. The CDR3 DNA sequence: TGCGCCAGCAGCCGAACCGGGACAGTTAATGAGCAGTTCTTC. Its translation: CASSRTGTVNEQFF.

The gene calls are TRBV27 and TRBJ2-7, with D possibly being TRBD1 (6 bases). The CDR3 spans 12 residues. Germline CDR1 is MNHEY and CDR2 is SMNVEV (reference sequence). The V end lost 6 bases, the J end lost 7 bases, and 13 bases lay between the germline ends. This chain's CDR3 is CASRQGVREQYF. DNA for the CDR3: TGTGCCAGCAGACAGGGAGTCCGGGAGCAGTACTTC.

The rearrangement links TRBV27 to TRBJ2-5; a weak D match, TRBD2 (6 bases). Trimming cost V 5 bases and J 5 bases, with 15 bases left between them. The CDR3 totals 14 residues. Per the germline V gene, CDR1 is MNHEY and CDR2 is SMNVEV (reference sequence). The CDR3 DNA is TGTGCCAGCAGTCGCTTAGATGGGAGGGAGACCCAGTACTTC. Amino acid sequence: CASSRLDGRETQYF.

V usage is TRBV28 and J usage is TRBJ2-1; D not certain. Trimming took off 6 bases at V and 1 base at J, with 10 bases between the two ends. This CDR3 has 14 amino acids. Germline-derived CDR1 and CDR2 are MDHEN and SYDVKM. In DNA, the CDR3 is TGTGCCAGCAGGCGTTACGCATCCTACAATGAGCAGTTCTTC. The encoded protein is CASRRYASYNEQFF.

This chain uses TRBV19 with TRBJ1-1, with TRBD1 as a possible D gene (6 bases). The ends were cut back, 1 base at V and 0 bases at J, with 15 bases in the middle. Germline lookup yields CDR1 LNHDA and CDR2 SQIVND (reference sequence). The length of the CDR3 is 17 residues. CDR3 sequence reads: CASSIGQAKFVNTEAFF. DNA of the CDR3: TGTGCCAGTAGTATAGGACAGGCGAAATTCGTGAACACTGAAGCTTTCTTT.

The CDR3 bases are TGCGCCAGCAGCTTGGGCGGGACAGGGATATCGGACACTGAAGCTTTCTTT. This translates into CASSLGGTGISDTEAFF. The chain links TRBV5-1 to TRBJ1-1; 9 positions agree with TRBD1. This CDR3 has 17 residues. Unmatched junction bases numbered 9, after V lost 0 bases and J lost 3 bases. Per germline, CDR1 SGHRS and CDR2 YFSETQ.

The rearrangement links TRBV7-2 to TRBJ1-2; D unresolved. V lost 7 bases, J lost 0 bases, and 15 bases lay in between. CDR1 is SGHTA and CDR2 is FQGNSA in the germline V gene. The CDR3 spans 15 residues. Here the CDR3 reads CASNPQVSPNYGYTF. DNA for the CDR3: TGTGCCAGCAACCCCCAGGTATCTCCTAACTATGGCTACACCTTC.

The V gene is TRBV29-1, the J gene TRBJ1-4, with D possibly TRBD1 on 6 matching bases. The germline CDR1 and CDR2 sequences are SQVTM and ANQGSEA. This CDR3 spans 14 amino acids. The V gene lost 5 bases and the J gene lost 4 bases, with 14 bases spanning the gap. CDR3 DNA: TGCAGCGTTAAACAACAGGGAGATAATGAAAAACTGTTTTTT. Protein product: CSVKQQGDNEKLFF. Based on the CDR3 plus reference TRBV29-1 and TRBJ1-4, the full variable domain is SAVISQKPSRDICQRGTSLTIQCQVDSQVTMMFWYRQQPGQSLTLIATANQGSEATYESGFVIDKFPISRPNLTFSTLTVSNMSPEDSSIYLCSVKQQGDNEKLFFGSGTQLSVL.

J is TRBJ2-2 and V is TRBV11-2; D may be TRBD2 (6 bases). Trimming shortened V by 7 bases and J by 4 bases, and 13 bases separated the two germline ends. This CDR3 spans 14 amino acids. Germline CDR1 and CDR2: SGHAT and FQNNGV. CDR3 sequence (DNA): TGTGCCAGCACCAGGGACTTTTCCACCGGGGAGCTGTTTTTT. As protein: CASTRDFSTGELFF.

The genes are TRBV28 and TRBJ2-7; 10 bases align to TRBD1. V was pared by 3 bases and J by 12 bases, with 5 bases of the junction left unmatched. The CDR3 runs 12 residues. Germline V gene lookup returns CDR1 MDHEN and CDR2 SYDVKM. The CDR3 here is CASSLMDRGAYF. The CDR3 DNA reads as TGTGCCAGCAGTTTGATGGACAGGGGGGCGTACTTC.

This clone showed up just a few times. This chain uses TRBV16 with TRBJ2-2, with a weak D call TRBD1 (6 bases). V was clipped by 2 bases and J by 4 bases, with 11 bases between them. The length of the CDR3 is 15 residues. The germline CDR1 and CDR2 sequences are KGHSY and FQNENV. The CDR3 loop reads CASSQPGQVTGELFF. Written as DNA, the CDR3 is TGTGCCAGCAGCCAACCGGGACAAGTCACCGGGGAGCTGTTTTTT.

The gene calls are TRBV5-1 and TRBJ1-4; 9 nucleotides line up with TRBD1. Trimming removed 1 base from V and 3 bases from J; junction bases left unmatched: 1. The V gene's germline CDR1 is SGHRS and CDR2 YFSETQ. CDR3 length equals 15 residues. In DNA, the CDR3 is TGCGCCAGCAGCTTGCGGACAGGGGCTAATGAAAAACTGTTTTTT. Its translation is CASSLRTGANEKLFF.

The V call is TRBV7-3, the J call TRBJ1-2; TRBD1 matches 9 bases. V trimming: 6 bases; J trimming: 4 bases; junction bases outside the gene matches: 9. Germline V CDR1 and CDR2: SGHTA, FQGTGA. The CDR3 totals 15 residues. The CDR3 bases are TGTGCCAGCAGGCCGGACAGGGGAGCTGCCTATGGCTACACCTTC. Translating gives CASRPDRGAAYGYTF.

V is TRBV6-5 and J is TRBJ2-1, with D perhaps matching TRBD1 (5 bases). The germline V gene has CDR1 MNHEY and CDR2 SVGAGI. The CDR3 totals 14 residues. Trimming stripped 6 bases from V and 8 bases from J, with 17 bases between. As DNA, the CDR3 is TGTGCCAGCAGGGGGCATATAAGGGCGGATGAGCAGTTCTTC. This translates into CASRGHIRADEQFF.

V usage is TRBV7-3 and J usage is TRBJ2-2, with 12 bases that match TRBD2. The V gene's germline CDR1 is SGHTA and CDR2 FQGTGA. The CDR3 loop spans 17 amino acids. The trim removed 6 bases at V and 3 bases at J, leaving 8 bases unmatched. The chain's CDR3 is CASSPSSGRAYTGELFF. The CDR3 nucleotides are TGTGCCAGCAGTCCCTCTAGCGGGAGGGCCTACACCGGGGAGCTGTTTTTT.

The rearrangement uses TRBV28 and TRBJ1-5; D perhaps matches TRBD1 (6 bases). The CDR3 has 15 residues. Germline-derived CDR1 and CDR2 are MDHEN and SYDVKM. V dropped 5 bases and J dropped 14 bases, with 25 bases sitting between them. The CDR3 loop is CASSEGHELGGVKHF. CDR3 nucleotide sequence: TGTGCCAGCAGTGAGGGACACGAACTTGGGGGAGTTAAGCATTTT.

The V call is TRBV28, the J call TRBJ2-7; 9 positions match TRBD1. The germline CDR1 and CDR2 sequences are MDHEN and SYDVKM. The length of the CDR3 is 13 residues. Germline trimming cut 8 bases from V and 6 bases from J; bases unmatched to any gene: 8. The CDR3 coding sequence is TGTGCCAGCGGATGGACAGGGGCGGGCGAGCAGTACTTC. Its protein is CASGWTGAGEQYF.

The V and J genes are TRBV5-1 and TRBJ2-1, with TRBD2 matching 9 bases. V lost 4 bases, J lost 0 bases, and 11 bases stayed unmatched. Looked up from germline, CDR1 is SGHRS and CDR2 is YFSETQ. This CDR3 has 18 residues. As DNA, the CDR3 is TGCGCCAGCAGCCTACGATCCGGGACTAGCTTCTCCTACAATGAGCAGTTCTTC. Protein sequence: CASSLRSGTSFSYNEQFF.

This chain connects TRBV3-1 (or the pseudogene TRBV3-2) to TRBJ2-1; 15 nucleotides agree with TRBD2. The germline CDR1 and CDR2 sequences are LGHDT and YNNKEL (reference sequence). There are 18 residues in the CDR3. V shed 4 bases, J shed 0 bases, and the junction held 4 bases outside the gene matches. CDR3 nucleotides: TGTGCCAGCAGCCGGACTAGCGGGGGGGGGAGCTCCTACAATGAGCAGTTCTTC. This codes for CASSRTSGGGSSYNEQFF.